Following are 29 T cell receptor beta chains from one sample sequenced in a study of T cell repertoires in cytomegalovirus infection. Their antigens are not known. TCRdb re-called the reads through MiXCR, storing one row per CDR3 protein. The repertoire holds some 920,000 distinct CDR3 sequences, with approximately 31% as singletons. The sample here was cultured CD8+ T cells from PBMCs, taken from culture after CMV antigen stimulation. The source of these receptors is a human donor in good health (CMV status not recorded). Some clones in this sample may be carry-over from other donors' samples.

Turning to this clonotype: This may be a read error: a much more frequent sequence differs by one nucleotide. V and J are TRBV7-2 and TRBJ2-2; 8 nucleotides match TRBD1. The CDR3 totals 16 residues. Per the germline V gene, CDR1 is SGHTA and CDR2 is FQGNSA. CDR3 sequence: CASSLEGRGHTRELFF. The CDR3 DNA sequence: TGTGCCAGCAGCTTAGAGGGCAGGGGGCACACCAGGGAGCTGTTTTTT.

CDR3 coding DNA: TGTGCCAGCAGCGTAGGAGGCTGGGCGAACACCGGGGAGCTGTTTTTT. This gives the protein CASSVGGWANTGELFF. This rearrangement joins TRBV9 to TRBJ2-2; D ambiguous. V was clipped by 0 bases and J by 0 bases, with 9 bases between them. The germline V gene has CDR1 SGDLS and CDR2 YYNGEE. The CDR3 extends over 16 amino acids.

This clonotype was counted at least ten times. This sequence joins TRBV7-6 and TRBJ1-6; D remains unclear. The length of the CDR3 is 15 residues. The ends were cut back, 5 bases at V and 8 bases at J, with 16 bases in the middle. Germline lookup yields CDR1 SGHVS and CDR2 FNYEAQ. CDR3 in DNA: TGTGCCAGCAGCCCCCTTGGGGTATCTGATTCACCCCTCCACTTT. The encoded protein is CASSPLGVSDSPLHF.

The CDR3 is CASSRPRDRGEAFF. In nucleotides, the CDR3 is TGCGCCAGCAGCCGACCCCGGGACAGGGGTGAAGCTTTCTTT. The V call is TRBV4-1, the J call TRBJ1-1, with 10 bases that match TRBD1. The CDR3 runs 14 residues. CDR1 MGHRA and CDR2 YSYEKL come from the germline V gene. After removal of 4 bases from V and 7 bases from J, the junction contained 6 bases not matched to a gene.

This clonotype was observed a handful of times. This chain uses TRBV7-9 with TRBJ2-1; 12 positions match TRBD2. CDR1 and CDR2 (germline): SEHNR, FQNEAQ (reference sequence). The V gene end was trimmed by 4 bases and the J gene end by 2 bases; junction bases not matched to a gene: 3. This CDR3 contains 16 residues. CDR3 sequence reads: CASSSRTSGAYNEQFF. CDR3 sequence (DNA): TGTGCCAGCAGCTCCAGGACTAGCGGGGCCTACAATGAGCAGTTCTTC.

This clonotype was seen more than once but under ten times. CDR3 amino acids: CASTHGTGYEQYF. In nucleotides, the CDR3 is TGTGCCAGCACCCATGGGACGGGCTACGAGCAGTACTTC. This sequence joins TRBV6-1 and TRBJ2-7; D might be TRBD1 or TRBD2, each matching 5 bases. Germline lookup yields CDR1 MNHNS and CDR2 SASEGT. Trimming left V 7 bases short and J 3 bases short, with 13 bases between. This CDR3 is built from 13 residues.

The gene calls are TRBV27 and TRBJ1-6; possible D gene TRBD1, 6 bases. The CDR3 contains 14 residues. Germline V gene lookup returns CDR1 MNHEY and CDR2 SMNVEV (reference sequence). The V and J ends lost 3 bases and 7 bases respectively, with 10 bases between them. The CDR3 region is CASSFDRRNSPLHF. The CDR3 bases are TGTGCCAGCAGTTTCGACAGGAGGAATTCACCCCTCCACTTT.

V is TRBV9 and J is TRBJ2-1; 11 positions agree with TRBD2. After removal of 4 bases from V and 3 bases from J, the junction contained 6 bases not matched to a gene. Per germline, CDR1 SGDLS and CDR2 YYNGEE. This CDR3 has 16 amino acids. This CDR3 is CASSTGLAVNYNEQFF. The CDR3, as DNA: TGTGCCAGCAGCACGGGACTAGCGGTAAACTACAATGAGCAGTTCTTC.

This clonotype was counted between two and nine times. The gene calls are TRBV9 and TRBJ2-1; D perhaps matches TRBD1 (5 bases). This CDR3 comprises 15 residues. The V gene's germline CDR1 is SGDLS and CDR2 YYNGEE. Trimming stripped 0 bases from V and 8 bases from J, with 15 bases between. CDR3 in DNA: TGTGCCAGCAGCGTAGATAGGGGCGTTTTCGATGAGCAGTTCTTC. It encodes CASSVDRGVFDEQFF.

In its sample, this clonotype was seen many times. V gene TRBV7-6 combines with J gene TRBJ2-2; 9 bases align to TRBD1. With 6 bases clipped from V and 4 bases from J, the junction kept 6 bases outside the gene matches. Germline lookup yields CDR1 SGHVS and CDR2 FNYEAQ. The CDR3 extends over 15 amino acids. DNA for the CDR3: TGTGCCAGCAGATCTGGACAGGGGACCACCGGGGAGCTGTTTTTT. It specifies CASRSGQGTTGELFF.

J is TRBJ2-2 and V is TRBV9, with 13 bases that match TRBD2. Germline V CDR1 and CDR2: SGDLS, YYNGEE. Trimming cost V 2 bases and J 7 bases; bases outside gene matches: 8. CDR3 length: 17 amino acids. In nucleotides, the CDR3 is TGTGCCAGCAGCGTCCCACTAGCGGGGGGGCCTGGCGGGGAGCTGTTTTTT. Its translation: CASSVPLAGGPGGELFF. Complete variable domain (other parts from reference TRBV9 and TRBJ2-2): DSGVTQTPKHLITATGQRVTLRCSPRSGDLSVYWYQQSLDQGLQFLIQYYNGEERAKGNILERFSAQQFPDLHSELNLSSLELGDSALYFCASSVPLAGGPGGELFFGEGSRLTVL.

Only one count was recorded for this clonotype. The genes are TRBV19 and TRBJ1-2, with D possibly matching TRBD1 (5 bases). CDR1 LNHDA and CDR2 SQIVND come from the germline V gene (reference sequence). The germline V and J ends were trimmed by 7 bases and 0 bases, with 21 bases remaining between them. This CDR3 is built from 17 residues. CDR3: CASTPDGGGASNYGYTF. The CDR3 DNA reads TGTGCCAGTACCCCCGATGGCGGCGGGGCCTCTAACTATGGCTACACCTTC.

This clonotype was detected only a few times. This chain links TRBV10-1 with TRBJ2-3, with 9 bases aligning to TRBD1. Germline CDR1 is WNHNN and CDR2 is SYGVQD (reference sequence). The CDR3 sequence is 15 residues long. V was clipped by 8 bases and J by 1 base; unmatched bases: 7. The CDR3 nucleotides are TGCGCCAGCTCAAAACAGGGGGCCGGCACAGATACGCAGTATTTT. Translation: CASSKQGAGTDTQYF.

In its sample, this clonotype was seen many times. The chain couples TRBV11-2 to TRBJ1-1; weak D call: TRBD1 (5 bases). The CDR3 consists of 16 residues. From germline, CDR1 is SGHAT and CDR2 FQNNGV. V gave up 1 base and J gave up 5 bases, with 17 bases separating them. The CDR3 bases are TGTGCCAGCAGCTTAGTGAGAGTACAGGAGAGGACTGAAGCTTTCTTT. Encoded protein: CASSLVRVQERTEAFF.

The sample holds a few counts of this clonotype. The chain uses TRBV7-3 and TRBJ1-6; D possibly corresponds to TRBD1 (5 bases). Germline values: CDR1 SGHTA, CDR2 FQGTGA. Trimming cost V 2 bases and J 0 bases, with 8 bases left between them. This CDR3 comprises 16 residues. The CDR3 here is CASSLWGSSYNSPLHF. In DNA, the CDR3 is TGTGCCAGCAGCTTATGGGGGAGCTCCTATAATTCACCCCTCCACTTT.

This clonotype has just a few counts. The gene calls are TRBV7-9 and TRBJ2-7, with 7 bases aligning to TRBD2. J was trimmed by 0 bases and V by 5 bases; bases with no gene match: 16. Germline V gene lookup returns CDR1 SEHNR and CDR2 FQNEAQ (reference sequence). This CDR3 is 18 amino acids long. Written as DNA, the CDR3 is TGTGCCAGCAGCCCCTTTGGGGGGGAGAGAAGCCTCTCCTACGAGCAGTACTTC. The encoded protein is CASSPFGGERSLSYEQYF.

This clonotype was observed many times. The rearrangement links TRBV7-2 to TRBJ2-1; 9 nucleotides align to TRBD1. Germline V gene lookup returns CDR1 SGHTA and CDR2 FQGNSA. V gave up 5 bases and J gave up 7 bases; unmatched junction bases: 6. The CDR3 runs 14 residues. DNA for the CDR3: TGTGCCAGCAGCCTTTGGACAGGGGAGAATGAGCAGTTCTTC. Amino acid sequence: CASSLWTGENEQFF.

The table lists this clonotype with a few counts. The chain is built from TRBV28 and TRBJ1-5; tentative D call: TRBD1 (5 bases). This CDR3 is built from 15 residues. CDR1 and CDR2 from the germline V gene are MDHEN and SYDVKM. With 3 bases removed from V and 5 bases from J, the gap between germline ends came to 14 bases. The CDR3 reads CASSFGTTDHQPQHF. CDR3 sequence (DNA): TGTGCCAGCAGTTTTGGCACGACAGACCATCAGCCCCAGCATTTT.

This clonotype showed up many times. V is TRBV7-6 and J is TRBJ2-1, with D possibly being TRBD1 or TRBD2 (5 bases each). The ends were cut back, 7 bases at V and 0 bases at J, with 16 bases in the middle. The germline V gene has CDR1 SGHVS and CDR2 FNYEAQ. This CDR3 has 16 residues. This CDR3 is CASTPVSGGSYNEQFF. The CDR3 DNA follows: TGTGCCAGCACCCCAGTGTCTGGGGGCTCCTACAATGAGCAGTTCTTC.

This clonotype was found a few times. The chain uses TRBV7-2 and TRBJ1-1, with TRBD1 matching 11 bases. Germline trimming cut 1 base from V and 0 bases from J; bases unmatched to any gene: 10. The CDR3 length is 19 residues. Germline assignment: CDR1 SGHTA and CDR2 FQGNSA. CDR3: CASSLGGDRGLFMNTEAFF. The CDR3 DNA sequence: TGTGCCAGCAGCTTAGGGGGGGACAGGGGGTTATTCATGAACACTGAAGCTTTCTTT. Combining the CDR3 with reference TRBV7-2 and TRBJ1-1 gives the whole variable domain GAGVSQSPSNKVTEKGKDVELRCDPISGHTALYWYRQSLGQGLEFLIYFQGNSAPDKSGLPSDRFSAERTGGSVSTLTIQRTQQEDSAVYLCASSLGGDRGLFMNTEAFFGQGTRLTVV.

The chain recombines TRBV12-3 or TRBV12-4 with TRBJ2-1; 7 bases map to TRBD2. V trimming: 10 bases; J trimming: 0 bases; junction bases outside the gene matches: 9. The CDR3 is 15 amino acids. CDR3 protein: CATTSSGYSYNEQFF. CDR3 DNA sequence: TGTGCCACTACCTCTAGCGGATACTCCTACAATGAGCAGTTCTTC.

J is TRBJ2-1 and V is TRBV6-2 or TRBV6-3, with D unresolved. Trimming pared 11 bases from V and 16 bases from J, leaving 12 bases between. In germline, CDR1 is MNHEY, CDR2 SVGEGT. This CDR3 region has 8 residues. The CDR3 DNA reads TGTGCCGGGCTACTTACTTTCTTC. Its translation is CAGLLTFF.

The chain recombines TRBV29-1 with TRBJ1-1; D uncertain. Germline V gives CDR1 SQVTM, CDR2 ANQGSEA. This CDR3 region has 11 residues. V was cut by 7 bases and J by 1 base, with 7 bases left in between. CDR3 nucleotides: TGCAGCGCTGTTGAGAACACTGAAGCTTTCTTT. This gives the protein CSAVENTEAFF.

There are a few counts of this clonotype. The chain combines TRBV27 with TRBJ1-5; a possible D gene is TRBD1 (6 bases). Germline V gene sequence: CDR1 MNHEY, CDR2 SMNVEV (reference sequence). V lost 2 bases, J lost 7 bases, and 15 bases lay in between. This CDR3 has 15 residues. DNA for the CDR3: TGTGCCAGCAGTTTAGCGGCAGGGGCACACCAGCCCCAGCATTTT. The encoded protein is CASSLAAGAHQPQHF.

This clonotype occurred many times. This rearrangement joins TRBV7-6 to TRBJ2-4, with D perhaps matching TRBD1 (6 bases). Germline V gene data show CDR1 as SGHVS and CDR2 as FNYEAQ. This CDR3 region has 15 residues. With 1 base removed from V and 7 bases from J, the gap between germline ends came to 14 bases. The CDR3 loop is CASSLGGGPANIQYF. The CDR3 DNA reads TGTGCCAGCAGCTTAGGTGGGGGCCCGGCGAACATTCAGTACTTC.

This clonotype was found many times. The chain carries TRBV7-6 and TRBJ1-1; D is unresolved. V was cut by 2 bases and J by 5 bases, with 9 bases left in between. Germline lookup yields CDR1 SGHVS and CDR2 FNYEAQ. The CDR3 is 13 amino acids. In DNA form, the CDR3 reads TGTGCCAGCAGCTTAAGTGTTCAGACTGAAGCTTTCTTT. It is translated as CASSLSVQTEAFF.

V is TRBV6-1 and J is TRBJ1-4; the D gene is possibly TRBD1 (5 bases). This CDR3 comprises 14 residues. Trimming pared 5 bases from V and 8 bases from J, leaving 15 bases between. Germline lookup yields CDR1 MNHNS and CDR2 SASEGT. CDR3 bases: TGTGCCAGCAGTAGCCTTGGGGGGGAAGAAAAACTGTTTTTT. This encodes CASSSLGGEEKLFF.

A few counts support this clonotype. The V and J genes are TRBV12-3 or TRBV12-4 and TRBJ2-3; 9 nucleotides align to TRBD1. The CDR3 is 17 amino acids. V trimming: 3 bases; J trimming: 2 bases; junction bases outside the gene matches: 9. The CDR3 DNA sequence: TGTGCCAGCAGTTTTCCTCCGGGACAGGGACCCACAGATACGCAGTATTTT. Translating it yields CASSFPPGQGPTDTQYF.

This clonotype has ten or more counts. V gene TRBV12-3 or TRBV12-4 combines with J gene TRBJ1-2; possible D gene TRBD1, 5 bases. V was cut by 6 bases and J by 0 bases, with 14 bases left in between. CDR3 length: 15 residues. CDR3 amino acids: CASSPGGAANYGYTF. Written as DNA, the CDR3 is TGTGCCAGCAGCCCGGGAGGGGCTGCTAACTATGGCTACACCTTC.